One and the same sample provided the 17 T cell receptor beta chains below, sequenced in a study of blood T cell repertoires in COVID-19. The repertoire was sequenced with immunoSEQ multiplex PCR; TCRdb's copy has only in-frame clones and lacks some. Here the sample spans more than 100,000 clones, 85% being singletons. The sequencing input was peripheral blood. These receptor sequences come from an elderly man with acute or convalescent COVID-19.

The chain uses TRBV11-2 and TRBJ2-1; 10 bases agree with TRBD2. V shed 5 bases, J shed 1 base, and the junction held 14 bases outside the gene matches. This CDR3 is built from 19 residues. CDR1 is SGHAT, CDR2 FQNNGV, per germline. The CDR3 here is CASSLRAGGPISSYNEQFF. Here the CDR3 DNA reads TGTGCCAGCAGCCTCCGAGCGGGGGGGCCGATTTCGTCCTACAATGAGCAGTTCTTC.

About this clone: At the DNA level, this CDR3 is encoded by other sequences in the same sample as well. V and J are TRBV5-4 and TRBJ2-5; D remains ambiguous. The V and J ends lost 2 bases and 5 bases respectively, with 10 bases between them. Per germline, CDR1 SGHNT and CDR2 YYREEE (reference sequence). There are 13 residues in the CDR3. The CDR3 DNA follows: TGTGCCAGCAGCTTACGCGGAGAGGAGACCCAGTACTTC. It translates to CASSLRGEETQYF.

The CDR3 DNA follows: TGTGCCAGCACTCCTACAGGGGCCACCTACGAGCAGTACTTC. Encoded protein: CASTPTGATYEQYF. The rearrangement joins TRBV27 to TRBJ2-7; 7 bases are shared with TRBD1. With V trimmed by 7 bases and J by 2 bases, 8 bases remained unmatched. The CDR3 extends over 14 amino acids. Germline CDR1 and CDR2: MNHEY and SMNVEV (reference sequence).

This clone has a handful of counts. This chain links TRBV5-1 with TRBJ2-5, with 11 positions matching TRBD1. The CDR3 is 17 residues long. The ends lost 6 bases at V and 5 bases at J; junction bases unmatched: 15. Germline CDR1 and CDR2: SGHRS and YFSETQ. The CDR3 sequence: CASNKGPGQGEYETQYF. CDR3 in DNA: TGCGCCAGCAACAAGGGCCCGGGACAGGGGGAGTACGAGACCCAGTACTTC.

The genes are TRBV10-3 and TRBJ1-6; 8 bases match TRBD1. J was trimmed by 5 bases and V by 11 bases; bases with no gene match: 8. The CDR3 has 14 residues. The germline V gene has CDR1 ENHRY and CDR2 SYGVKD. The CDR3 bases are TGTGCCTCAGCCCCGACAGGGGATAATTCACCCCTCCACTTT. Its translation: CASAPTGDNSPLHF.

This sequence joins TRBV6-5 and TRBJ2-7, with 7 bases matching TRBD2. Per the germline V gene, CDR1 is MNHEY and CDR2 is SVGAGI. J lost 3 bases, V lost 4 bases, and 12 bases had no gene match. The CDR3 runs 16 residues. The CDR3: CASSSQGSGILYEQYF. CDR3 DNA: TGTGCCAGCAGTTCTCAAGGGAGCGGGATTCTCTACGAGCAGTACTTC.

This chain joins TRBV7-6 and TRBJ2-1; D uncertain. The CDR3 has 13 amino acids. Germline CDR1 reads SGHVS; CDR2 reads FNYEAQ. Trimming pared 3 bases from V and 4 bases from J, leaving 7 bases between. The CDR3 coding sequence is TGTGCCAGCAGCTTTGCCAGGTACAATGAGCAGTTCTTC. Residues: CASSFARYNEQFF.

In its sample, this clone was seen once. The chain uses TRBV11-2 and TRBJ1-1; TRBD1 might be the D (5 bases). V gave up 5 bases and J gave up 4 bases, with 14 bases separating them. This CDR3 has 14 residues. In germline, CDR1 is SGHAT, CDR2 FQNNGV. DNA of the CDR3: TGTGCCAGCAGCCTCATGGGGGGTGGCACTGAAGCTTTCTTT. Its protein is CASSLMGGGTEAFF.

This chain joins TRBV6-4 and TRBJ2-6; 9 bases agree with TRBD1. V dropped 5 bases and J dropped 2; count of bases not matched to a gene: 7. In germline, CDR1 is MRHNA, CDR2 SNTAGT. The length of the CDR3 is 17 residues. CDR3 amino acids: CASSPGQGRTGANVLTF. The DNA of the CDR3 is TGTGCCAGCAGTCCGGGACAGGGCAGGACTGGGGCCAACGTCCTGACTTTC.

In its sample, this clone was seen once. The chain uses TRBV19 and TRBJ1-1; 7 nucleotides agree with TRBD1. CDR1 and CDR2 (germline): LNHDA, SQIVND (reference sequence). There are 14 residues in the CDR3. The V and J ends lost 5 bases and 11 bases, in that order; junction bases with no gene match: 14. The CDR3 reads CASSEGRDSSSAFF. CDR3 nucleotide sequence: TGTGCCAGTAGTGAGGGACGGGACAGCTCCTCGGCTTTCTTT.

The chain is built from TRBV18 and TRBJ1-6; the match to TRBD1 covers 8 bases. CDR3 length equals 15 residues. CDR1 and CDR2 (germline): KGHSH, LQKENI. Trimming took 4 bases from V and 6 from J; bases not matched to a gene: 5. CDR3 residues: CASSLGQGANSPLHF. The DNA for the CDR3 is TGTGCCAGCTCACTCGGACAGGGTGCTAATTCACCCCTCCACTTT.

This clone is a singleton in its sample. The V call is TRBV7-2, the J call TRBJ2-3; possibly TRBD2 for D (5 bases). Germline CDR1 is SGHTA and CDR2 is FQGNSA. CDR3 length: 14 amino acids. Trimming removed 4 bases from V and 2 bases from J, with 10 bases in between. CDR3 DNA sequence: TGTGCCAGCAGCTCCGACTACAACACAGATACGCAGTATTTT. It yields the protein CASSSDYNTDTQYF.

The chain employs TRBV11-2 and TRBJ2-7; TRBD1 aligns across 9 bases. This CDR3 is built from 15 residues. Losses at the gene ends were 0 bases for V and 7 bases for J; bases not matched to a gene: 7. Per the germline V gene, CDR1 is SGHAT and CDR2 is FQNNGV. In DNA, the CDR3 is TGTGCCAGCAGCTTAGACCGGACAGGGGCGGAGGAGCAGTACTTC. Its translation: CASSLDRTGAEEQYF. The whole variable domain, filled in from reference TRBV11-2 and TRBJ2-7, reads EAGVAQSPRYKIIEKRQSVAFWCNPISGHATLYWYQQILGQGPKLLIQFQNNGVVDDSQLPKDRFSAERLKGVDSTLKIQPAKLEDSAVYLCASSLDRTGAEEQYFGPGTRLTVT.

This clone was picked up a small number of times. The rearrangement joins TRBV6-5 to TRBJ2-7; 11 bases align to TRBD1. CDR3 length: 14 residues. CDR1 and CDR2 from the germline V gene are MNHEY and SVGAGI. V lost 5 bases to trimming and J lost 3 bases; unmatched junction nucleotides: 3. CDR3 amino acids: CASSRTGGRYEQYF. The CDR3 bases are TGTGCCAGCAGTCGGACAGGGGGCCGCTACGAGCAGTACTTC.

This clone was seen a handful of times. V usage is TRBV2 and J usage is TRBJ1-6, with 7 bases fitting TRBD1. The CDR3 is 13 residues long. Germline V gene lookup returns CDR1 SNHLY and CDR2 FYNNEI. J gave up 7 bases and V 11 bases, and 8 bases lay outside the gene matches. The CDR3 here is CAGTGVGNSPLHF. In DNA, the CDR3 is TGTGCCGGCACAGGGGTGGGGAATTCACCCCTCCACTTT.

This chain joins TRBV6-5 and TRBJ1-3, with 7 bases lining up with TRBD1. The germline V gene encodes CDR1 MNHEY and CDR2 SVGAGI. The V and J ends lost 9 bases and 2 bases, in that order; junction bases with no gene match: 4. The length of the CDR3 is 13 residues. The CDR3 region has the DNA TGTGCCAGTATACAGGGGACTGGAAACACCATATATTTT. Protein: CASIQGTGNTIYF.

The CDR3 reads CAISSLAGGPQETQYF. As DNA, the CDR3 is TGTGCCATCAGTAGTCTAGCGGGAGGGCCCCAAGAGACCCAGTACTTC. This chain connects TRBV10-3 to TRBJ2-5; 12 nucleotides line up with TRBD2. The length of the CDR3 is 16 residues. The junction had 5 bases not matched to a gene; V was cut back by 5 bases and J by 1 base. Germline loops: CDR1 ENHRY, CDR2 SYGVKD.